One TCR beta chain is described in this entry. Its antigen is currently unknown. This entry belongs to a study of CD4 T cells in relation to SARS-CoV-2 and coronaviruses. General study points: Culture-expanded clones reflect memory recall rather than primary priming during culture.

Measured with immunoSEQ multiplex PCR; TCRdb has only the in-frame clones, and not every one. This repertoire shows about 35,000 clones, 65% to 80% found once; its top ten account for about 20%. The V segment lost 4 bases and the J segment 3 bases; nucleotides outside the gene matches: 3. The CDR3 is 14 residues long. Germline CDR1 and CDR2: SNHLY and FYNNEI. Sequencing used memory CD4+ T cells from PBMCs, cultured in vitro. The J gene is TRBJ2-7, the V gene TRBV2, with TRBD2 matching 10 bases. The TCR comes from an adult with COVID-19. CDR3: CASSVGLAYYEQYF. In nucleotides, the CDR3 is TGTGCCAGCAGTGTGGGACTAGCGTACTACGAGCAGTACTTC. The variable domain in full, with the rest retrieved from reference TRBV2 and TRBJ2-7, is EPEVTQTPSHQVTQMGQEVILRCVPISNHLYFYWYRQILGQKVEFLVSFYNNEISEKSEIFDDQFSVERPDGSNFTLKIRSTKLEDSAMYFCASSVGLAYYEQYFGPGTRLTVT.